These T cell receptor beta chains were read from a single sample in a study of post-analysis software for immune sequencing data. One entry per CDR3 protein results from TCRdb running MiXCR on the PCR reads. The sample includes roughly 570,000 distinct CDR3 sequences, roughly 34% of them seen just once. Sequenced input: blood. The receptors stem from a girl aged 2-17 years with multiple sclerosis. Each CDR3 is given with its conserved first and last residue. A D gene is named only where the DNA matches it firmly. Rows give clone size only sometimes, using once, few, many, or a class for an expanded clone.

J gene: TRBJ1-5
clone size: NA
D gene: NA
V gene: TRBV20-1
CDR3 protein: CSARGEYSNQPQHF
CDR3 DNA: TGCAGTGCTAGAGGCGAGTATAGCAATCAGCCCCAGCATTTT

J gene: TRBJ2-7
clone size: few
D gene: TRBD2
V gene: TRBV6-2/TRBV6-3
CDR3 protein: CASSYPGTTYEQYF
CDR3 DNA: TGTGCCAGCAGTTACCCCGGGACTACCTACGAGCAGTACTTC

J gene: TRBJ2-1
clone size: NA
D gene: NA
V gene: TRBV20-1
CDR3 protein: CSAREMGGSYNEQFF
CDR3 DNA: TGCAGTGCTAGAGAGATGGGTGGCTCCTACAATGAGCAGTTCTTC

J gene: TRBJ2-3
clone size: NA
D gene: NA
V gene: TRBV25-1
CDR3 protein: CASSDGALWDTQYF
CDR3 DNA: TGTGCCAGCAGTGATGGGGCTCTCTGGGATACGCAGTATTTT

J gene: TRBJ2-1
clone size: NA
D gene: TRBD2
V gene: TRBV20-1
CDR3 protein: CSPRDYLKISNEQFF
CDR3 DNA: TGCAGTCCAAGGGACTACCTGAAAATCTCGAATGAGCAGTTCTTC

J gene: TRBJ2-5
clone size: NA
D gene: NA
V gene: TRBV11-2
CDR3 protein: CASSLQGPGTQYF
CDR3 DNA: TGTGCCAGCAGCTTACAGGGCCCAGGGACCCAGTACTTC

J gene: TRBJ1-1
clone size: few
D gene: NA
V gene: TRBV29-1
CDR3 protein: CSVAGLMNTEAFF
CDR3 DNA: TGCAGCGTTGCCGGTCTAATGAACACTGAAGCTTTCTTT

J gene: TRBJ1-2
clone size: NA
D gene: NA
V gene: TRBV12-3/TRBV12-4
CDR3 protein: CASSRYETEINYGYTF
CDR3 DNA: TGTGCCAGCAGTCGATATGAGACAGAGATTAACTATGGCTACACCTTC

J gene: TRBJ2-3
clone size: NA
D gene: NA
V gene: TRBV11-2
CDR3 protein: CASSLGLEADTQYF
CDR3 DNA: TGTGCCAGCAGCTTAGGCCTAGAAGCAGATACGCAGTATTTT

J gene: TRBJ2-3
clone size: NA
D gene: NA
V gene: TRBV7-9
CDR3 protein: CASSLLEWRGRSDTQYF
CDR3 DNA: TGTGCCAGCAGCTTACTAGAGTGGAGGGGGCGCTCGGATACGCAGTATTTT

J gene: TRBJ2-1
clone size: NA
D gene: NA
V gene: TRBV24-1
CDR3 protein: CATARYNEQFF
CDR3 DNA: TGTGCCACGGCTAGATACAATGAGCAGTTCTTC

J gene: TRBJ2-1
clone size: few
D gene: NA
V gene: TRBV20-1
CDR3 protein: CSAMAGINEQFF
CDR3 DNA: TGCAGTGCTATGGCAGGGATCAATGAGCAGTTCTTC

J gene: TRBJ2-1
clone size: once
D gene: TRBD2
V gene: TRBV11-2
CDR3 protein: CASSLRRVGAGGGQFF
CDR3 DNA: TGTGCCAGCAGCTTAAGGAGGGTCGGAGCGGGGGGTGGGCAGTTCTTC

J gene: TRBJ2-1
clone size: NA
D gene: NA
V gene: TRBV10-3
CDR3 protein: CAISDGVYNEQFF
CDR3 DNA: TGTGCCATCAGTGACGGGGTTTACAATGAGCAGTTCTTC

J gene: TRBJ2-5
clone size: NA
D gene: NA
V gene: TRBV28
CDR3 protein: CASSSLTRGNEQYF
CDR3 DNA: TGTGCCAGCAGTTCCCTGACTAGGGGTAATGAGCAGTACTTC

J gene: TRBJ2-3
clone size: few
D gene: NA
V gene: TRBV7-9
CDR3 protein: CASSSRESSTDTQYF
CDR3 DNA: TGTGCCAGCAGCTCCCGAGAGAGTAGCACAGATACGCAGTATTTT

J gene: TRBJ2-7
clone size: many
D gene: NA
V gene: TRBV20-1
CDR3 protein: CSARDRRDTRGEQYF
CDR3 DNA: TGCAGTGCTAGAGATCGGCGGGATACCAGAGGCGAGCAGTACTTC

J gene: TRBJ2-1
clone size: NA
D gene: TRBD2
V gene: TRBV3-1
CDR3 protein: CASSQGAGLNNEQFF
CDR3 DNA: TGTGCCAGCAGCCAAGGAGCGGGGTTAAACAATGAGCAGTTCTTC

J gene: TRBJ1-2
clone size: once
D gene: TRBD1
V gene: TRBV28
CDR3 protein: CASTSYVGQGDYGYTF
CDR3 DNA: TGTGCCAGCACCTCCTACGTGGGACAGGGCGACTATGGCTACACCTTC

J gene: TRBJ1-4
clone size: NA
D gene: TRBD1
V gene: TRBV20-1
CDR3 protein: CSARETGGREKLFF
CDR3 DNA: TGCAGTGCTAGGGAGACAGGGGGCAGAGAAAAACTGTTTTTT

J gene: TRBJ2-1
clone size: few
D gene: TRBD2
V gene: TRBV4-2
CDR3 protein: CASSQEVASGGAWSSYNEQFF
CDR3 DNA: TGTGCCAGCAGCCAAGAAGTGGCTAGCGGGGGGGCTTGGAGCTCCTACAATGAGCAGTTCTTC

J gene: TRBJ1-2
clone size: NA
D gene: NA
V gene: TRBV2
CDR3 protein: CASRERQANYGYTF
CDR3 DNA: TGTGCCAGCAGGGAAAGACAGGCTAACTATGGCTACACCTTC

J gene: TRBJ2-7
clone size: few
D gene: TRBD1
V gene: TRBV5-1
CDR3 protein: CASSLRIPGQGAYEQYF
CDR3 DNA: TGCGCCAGCAGCTTAAGAATCCCCGGACAGGGGGCTTACGAGCAGTACTTC

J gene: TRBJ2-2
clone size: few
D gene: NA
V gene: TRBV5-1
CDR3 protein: CASSLALSTGELFF
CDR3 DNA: TGCGCCAGCAGCTTGGCCTTGTCCACCGGGGAGCTGTTTTTT

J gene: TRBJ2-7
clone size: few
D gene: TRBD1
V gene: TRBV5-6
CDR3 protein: CASSPARTGEWSGEQYF
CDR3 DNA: TGTGCCAGCAGCCCCGCCCGAACAGGGGAGTGGAGTGGGGAGCAGTACTTC

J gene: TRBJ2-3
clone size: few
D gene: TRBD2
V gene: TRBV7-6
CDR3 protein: CASSFGLAGGSTDTQYF
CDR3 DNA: TGTGCCAGCAGCTTTGGACTAGCGGGGGGGTCCACAGATACGCAGTATTTT

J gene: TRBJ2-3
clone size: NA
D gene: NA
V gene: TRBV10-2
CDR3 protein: CASSDAGLRTDTQYF
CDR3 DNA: TGCGCCAGCAGTGATGCCGGACTCCGCACAGATACGCAGTATTTT

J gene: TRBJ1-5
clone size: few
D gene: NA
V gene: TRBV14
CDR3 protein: CASSQDLGEPQHF
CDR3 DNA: TGTGCCAGCAGCCAAGATCTGGGGGAGCCCCAGCATTTT

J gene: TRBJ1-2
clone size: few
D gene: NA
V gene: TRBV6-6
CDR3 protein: CASSWTRSGNGYTF
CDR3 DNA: TGTGCCAGCAGCTGGACCCGTTCGGGGAATGGCTACACCTTC

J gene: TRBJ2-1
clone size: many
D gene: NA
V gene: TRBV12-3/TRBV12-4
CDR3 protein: CASSVAQGLIGDEQFF
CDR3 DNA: TGTGCCAGCAGTGTGGCACAGGGCCTAATAGGTGATGAGCAGTTCTTC

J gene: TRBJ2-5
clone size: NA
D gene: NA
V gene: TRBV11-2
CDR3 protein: CASATFRGGAGTQYF
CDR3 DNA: TGTGCCAGCGCTACCTTCAGGGGGGGGGCCGGGACCCAGTACTTC

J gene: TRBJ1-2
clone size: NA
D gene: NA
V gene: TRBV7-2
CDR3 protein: CASSHRDFNYGYTF
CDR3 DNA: TGTGCCAGCAGCCACCGGGACTTTAACTATGGCTACACCTTC

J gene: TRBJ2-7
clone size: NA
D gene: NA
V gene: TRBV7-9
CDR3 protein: CASSPFGGEQYF
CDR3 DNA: TGTGCCAGCAGCCCCTTCGGGGGCGAGCAGTACTTC

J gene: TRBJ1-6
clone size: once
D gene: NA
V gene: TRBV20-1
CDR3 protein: CSARKRDNSPLHF
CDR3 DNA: TGCAGTGCTAGGAAAAGGGATAATTCACCCCTCCACTTT

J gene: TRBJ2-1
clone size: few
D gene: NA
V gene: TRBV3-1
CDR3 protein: CASSQVPSSREQFF
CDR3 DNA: TGTGCCAGCAGCCAAGTTCCCAGTTCTCGCGAGCAGTTCTTC

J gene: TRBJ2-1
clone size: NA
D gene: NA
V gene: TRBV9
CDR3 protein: CASKGSSYNEQFF
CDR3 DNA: TGTGCCAGCAAAGGGAGCTCCTACAATGAGCAGTTCTTC

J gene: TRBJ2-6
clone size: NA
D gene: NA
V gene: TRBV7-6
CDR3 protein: CASSDRRARAWGANVLTF
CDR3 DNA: TGTGCCAGCAGCGATCGAAGGGCCAGGGCCTGGGGGGCCAACGTCCTGACTTTC

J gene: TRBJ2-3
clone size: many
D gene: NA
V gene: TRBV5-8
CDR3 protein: CASSLDRDTDTQYF
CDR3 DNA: TGTGCCAGCAGCTTGGACAGGGACACAGATACGCAGTATTTT

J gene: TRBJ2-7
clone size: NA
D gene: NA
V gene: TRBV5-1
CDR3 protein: CASSLGRARGYYEQYF
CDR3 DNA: TGCGCCAGCAGCTTGGGGAGGGCACGAGGTTACTACGAGCAGTACTTC

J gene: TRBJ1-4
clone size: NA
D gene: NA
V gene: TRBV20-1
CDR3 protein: CSAQTGGEKLFF
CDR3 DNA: TGCAGTGCCCAAACCGGGGGTGAAAAGCTGTTTTTT

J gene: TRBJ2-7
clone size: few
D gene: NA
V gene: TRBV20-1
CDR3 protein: CSARIRGYSYEQYF
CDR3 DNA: TGCAGTGCTAGGATACGGGGTTACTCCTACGAGCAGTACTTC

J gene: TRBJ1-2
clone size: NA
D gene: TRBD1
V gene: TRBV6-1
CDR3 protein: CASSERGTATYGYTF
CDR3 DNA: TGTGCCAGCAGTGAAAGAGGGACAGCGACCTATGGCTACACCTTC

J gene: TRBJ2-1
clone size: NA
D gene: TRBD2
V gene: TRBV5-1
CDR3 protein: CASSDRGGAGEQFF
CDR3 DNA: TGCGCCAGCAGTGACCGGGGGGGTGCGGGTGAGCAGTTCTTC

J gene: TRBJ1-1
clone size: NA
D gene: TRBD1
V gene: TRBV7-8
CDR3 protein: CASSSRSRQGEAFF
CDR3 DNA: TGTGCCAGCAGCTCCCGATCCAGACAGGGAGAAGCTTTCTTT

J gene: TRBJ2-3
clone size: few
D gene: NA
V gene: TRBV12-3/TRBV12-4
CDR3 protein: CASSYRARAAQYF
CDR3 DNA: TGTGCCAGCAGTTACCGGGCCCGCGCCGCGCAGTATTTT

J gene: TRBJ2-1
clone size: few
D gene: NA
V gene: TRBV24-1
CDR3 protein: CATSVNPGHEQFF
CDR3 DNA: TGTGCCACCAGTGTCAACCCAGGCCATGAGCAGTTCTTC

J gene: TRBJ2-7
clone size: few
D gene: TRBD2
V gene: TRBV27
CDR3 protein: CASTSGRSQPYYEQYF
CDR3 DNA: TGTGCCAGCACCTCCGGGAGGAGCCAACCCTACTACGAGCAGTACTTC

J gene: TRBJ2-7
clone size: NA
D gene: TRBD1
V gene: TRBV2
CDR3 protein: CAGTGASSYEQYF
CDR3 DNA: TGTGCCGGGACAGGAGCCAGCTCCTACGAGCAGTACTTC

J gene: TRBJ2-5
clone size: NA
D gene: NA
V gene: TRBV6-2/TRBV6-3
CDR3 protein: CTSSYVPSDDQYF
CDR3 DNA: TGTACCAGCAGTTACGTACCTTCGGACGACCAGTACTTC

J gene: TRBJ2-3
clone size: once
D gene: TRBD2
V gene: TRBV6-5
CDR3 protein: CASSYRGLAGATSTDTQYF
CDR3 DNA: TGTGCCAGCAGTTATAGGGGGCTAGCGGGGGCGACTAGCACAGATACGCAGTATTTT

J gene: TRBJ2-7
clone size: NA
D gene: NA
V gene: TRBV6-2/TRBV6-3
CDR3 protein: CASSYLYRAYEQYF
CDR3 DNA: TGTGCCAGCAGTTATCTGTACAGGGCCTACGAGCAGTACTTC

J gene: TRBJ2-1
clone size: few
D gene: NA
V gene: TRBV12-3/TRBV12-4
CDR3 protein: CASSLFEKGNEQFF
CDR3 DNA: TGTGCCAGCAGTTTGTTTGAGAAGGGCAATGAGCAGTTCTTC

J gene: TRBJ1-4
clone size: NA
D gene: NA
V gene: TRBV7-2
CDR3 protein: CASSTYGPGEKLFF
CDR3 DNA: TGTGCCAGCAGCACATACGGCCCGGGGGAAAAACTGTTTTTT

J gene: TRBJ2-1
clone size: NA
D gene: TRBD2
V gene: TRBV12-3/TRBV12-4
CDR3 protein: CASSHFWTGGTNEQFF
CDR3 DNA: TGTGCCAGCAGTCACTTCTGGACGGGGGGTACGAATGAGCAGTTCTTC